Here is one T cell receptor (beta chain) with its context. Its antigen is unknown. The CDR3 totals 18 residues. The J segment lost 4 bases and the V segment lost 4 bases, leaving 14 bases of the junction unmatched. Germline lookup yields CDR1 SGHNT and CDR2 YYREEE (reference sequence). PCR employed 60 Vbeta and 13 Jbeta primers. Data came from immunoSEQ multiplex PCR; TCRdb stores just in-frame clones and leaves some out. Found here are fewer than 85,000 clones; the top ten clones hold about 4.2%. These data belong to a study of cytomegalovirus exposure and HLA in healthy donors. The overall study: As released early, the data held 75 million to 90 million unique TCRs from HLA-typed donors.

The study's findings and limits: Later on, an analysis tied about 17,000 TCR beta sequences to HLA alleles at 0.05 false discovery rate. TCR beta chain V- and J-gene trimming was linked, in a later analysis, to a missense variant in DCLRE1C.

This chain connects TRBV5-4 to TRBJ2-2, with 9 bases that match TRBD1. Sequenced sample: PBMCs. This TCR came from a man aged 25 to 45 in good health and CMV-seronegative. The CDR3 DNA reads TGTGCCAGCAGCAACGACCACAGGGGGCTAAGCCCCACCGGGGAGCTGTTTTTT. It codes for CASSNDHRGLSPTGELFF.